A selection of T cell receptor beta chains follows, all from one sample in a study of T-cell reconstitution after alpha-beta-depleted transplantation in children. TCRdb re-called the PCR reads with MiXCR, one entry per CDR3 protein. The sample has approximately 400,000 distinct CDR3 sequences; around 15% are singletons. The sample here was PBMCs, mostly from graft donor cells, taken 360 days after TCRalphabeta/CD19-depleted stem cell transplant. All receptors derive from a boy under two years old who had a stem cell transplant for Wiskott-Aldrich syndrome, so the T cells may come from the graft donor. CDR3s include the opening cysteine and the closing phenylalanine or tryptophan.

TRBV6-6,CASWWGNTDTQYF
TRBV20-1,CSARDGRGQETQYF
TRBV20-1,CSARNGRASYEQYF
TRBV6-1,CATRVLGKPGELFF
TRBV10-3,CAIQEGGGTEAFF
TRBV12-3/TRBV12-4,CASSPQGDRRFTDTQYF
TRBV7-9,CASGVFADTQYF
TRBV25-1,CASSEYQRSGDEQFF
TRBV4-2,CASSQVRGGNTEAFF
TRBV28,CASSFRGFSGRGNEQFF